This TCR beta chain was observed in a study of cytomegalovirus exposure and HLA in healthy donors. Repertoires were generated with immunoSEQ multiplex PCR, while TCRdb's copy carries only in-frame clones and drops some. Of 150,000 to 200,000 clones detected, approximately 86% appear once; the ten largest clones hold 6.5% to 7.5%. The germline V gene encodes CDR1 LGHNA and CDR2 YNFKEQ. V trimming: 1 base; J trimming: 2 bases; junction bases outside the gene matches: 12. The CDR3 is 18 amino acids. Sequenced sample: PBMCs. The V and J genes are TRBV4-2 and TRBJ2-7, with TRBD2 identical over 9 bases. The TCR sequence derives from a man aged 30-40 years in good health and CMV-seropositive. DNA of the CDR3: TGTGCCAGCAGCCAAGCCAAGCCCATAGCGGGAGCTACCTACGAGCAGTACTTC. Its protein is CASSQAKPIAGATYEQYF.